Following are 17 T cell receptor beta chains from one sample sequenced in a study of OX40 agonist ivuxolimab in advanced cancers. TCRdb's table, derived via immunoSEQ multiplex PCR, lists solely in-frame clones and lacks some. The table records 65,000 to 75,000 clones, about 87% of them present only once. The starting material was CD4+ or CD8+ T cells sorted from blood, obtained in a trial of the OX40 agonist ivuxolimab. The receptors originated from an adult with an advanced solid tumor such as melanoma, head and neck, liver or kidney cancer.

This clone was counted once. The rearrangement joins TRBV5-5 to TRBJ1-2, with D possibly TRBD1 on 5 matching bases. The length of the CDR3 is 14 residues. The germline V gene encodes CDR1 SGHKS and CDR2 YYEKEE (reference sequence). Trimming cost V 2 bases and J 3 bases, with 11 bases left between them. The CDR3 sequence is CASSFRQGDYGYTF. The DNA for the CDR3 is TGTGCCAGCAGCTTCCGGCAGGGAGACTATGGCTACACCTTC.

The CDR3 spells CASSFIDQPQHF. The CDR3 DNA follows: TGTGCCAGCAGCTTTATAGATCAGCCCCAGCATTTT. The chain is built from TRBV7-9 and TRBJ1-5; the D is unclear. Trimming took off 3 bases at V and 5 bases at J, with 5 bases between the two ends. Looked up from germline, CDR1 is SEHNR and CDR2 is FQNEAQ (reference sequence). The CDR3 totals 12 residues. Complete variable domain (other parts from reference TRBV7-9 and TRBJ1-5): DTGVSQNPRHKITKRGQNVTFRCDPISEHNRLYWYRQTLGQGPEFLTYFQNEAQLEKSRLLSDRFSAERPKGSFSTLEIQRTEQGDSAMYLCASSFIDQPQHFGDGTRLSIL.

The chain combines TRBV4-3 with TRBJ1-2; 7 nucleotides agree with TRBD1. The germline V gene has CDR1 LGHNA and CDR2 YSLEER. The CDR3 covers 16 residues. V lost 5 bases and J lost 5; bases outside the gene matches: 14. The CDR3 DNA follows: TGCGCCAGCAGCTACGCAGGAGACAGGGCAGATTATGGCTACACCTTC. This translates into CASSYAGDRADYGYTF.

This chain joins TRBV7-2 and TRBJ1-3; D possibly corresponds to TRBD1 (6 bases). CDR1 and CDR2 (germline): SGHTA, FQGNSA. This CDR3 has 16 amino acids. With 2 bases removed from V and 0 bases from J, the gap between germline ends came to 11 bases. CDR3 in amino acids: CASSLHRVGSGNTIYF. The DNA of the CDR3 is TGTGCCAGCAGCTTACACAGGGTCGGCTCTGGAAACACCATATATTTT.

This chain joins TRBV30 and TRBJ2-4; D is unclear. V lost 3 bases, J lost 0 bases, and 9 bases lay in between. The CDR3 length is 14 residues. CDR1 is GTSNPN and CDR2 is SVGIG in the germline V gene (reference sequence). The CDR3 nucleotides read TGTGCCTGGAGCGGAGAAATAGCCAAAAACATTCAGTACTTC. Amino acids: CAWSGEIAKNIQYF.

This clone occurred a few times. The chain uses TRBV10-3 and TRBJ2-7, with a possible D match to TRBD1 (6 bases). The CDR3 consists of 14 residues. Germline-derived CDR1 and CDR2 are ENHRY and SYGVKD. V lost 4 bases to trimming and J lost 5 bases, with 15 bases between them. This chain's CDR3 is CAISVSTGHNEQYF. The CDR3 DNA is TGTGCCATCAGTGTATCTACAGGGCACAACGAGCAGTACTTC.

This clone was detected once. The chain couples TRBV2 to TRBJ2-5; D gene unclear. Trimming stripped 4 bases from V and 1 base from J, with 4 bases between. This CDR3 contains 12 residues. CDR1 is SNHLY, CDR2 FYNNEI, per germline. The CDR3 sequence is CASSVFQETQYF. CDR3 DNA: TGTGCCAGCAGTGTCTTCCAAGAGACCCAGTACTTC.

The chain recombines TRBV6-4 with TRBJ1-1, with TRBD1 matching over 10 bases. Germline V gives CDR1 MRHNA, CDR2 SNTAGT. V was pared by 2 bases and J by 0 bases, with 9 bases of the junction left unmatched. There are 18 residues in the CDR3. CDR3 protein: CASSDGGTGVFLNTEAFF. The DNA for the CDR3 is TGTGCCAGCAGTGACGGGGGGACAGGGGTTTTTTTGAACACTGAAGCTTTCTTT.

V is TRBV18 and J is TRBJ1-2, with TRBD1 identical over 7 bases. The CDR3 has 15 amino acids. Germline CDR1 and CDR2: KGHSH and LQKENI. The J segment lost 3 bases and the V segment lost 6 bases, leaving 10 bases of the junction unmatched. CDR3 DNA: TGTGCCAGCTCGCAGAACAGGGGTGTGGACTATGGCTACACCTTC. Its protein product is CASSQNRGVDYGYTF.

This rearrangement joins TRBV10-2 to TRBJ2-5; 8 bases are shared with TRBD2. CDR1 WSHSY and CDR2 SAAADI come from the germline V gene. V dropped 0 bases and J dropped 2; count of bases not matched to a gene: 5. This CDR3 region has 16 residues. For the CDR3, the DNA is TGCGCCAGCAGTGAGTCTGCAAGCGGGGGTCAAGAGACCCAGTACTTC. Translating it yields CASSESASGGQETQYF.

This chain connects TRBV27 to TRBJ2-4; 9 nucleotides agree with TRBD2. Germline assignment: CDR1 MNHEY and CDR2 SMNVEV (reference sequence). The CDR3 sequence is 13 residues long. With V trimmed by 2 bases and J by 8 bases, 1 base remained unmatched. CDR3 nucleotide sequence: TGTGCCAGCAGTTTAGGCGGGGGGGACATTCAGTACTTC. This gives the protein CASSLGGGDIQYF.

This rearrangement joins TRBV5-1 to TRBJ2-3, with D uncertain. The CDR3 length is 16 residues. V was trimmed by 0 bases and J by 5 bases, leaving 16 bases between them. CDR1 and CDR2 from the germline V gene are SGHRS and YFSETQ. The CDR3 region is CASSLETARSVDTQYF. CDR3 coding DNA: TGCGCCAGCAGCTTGGAGACGGCGAGATCGGTAGATACGCAGTATTTT.

The CDR3 is CSARRTGDSYEQYF. CDR3 DNA sequence: TGCAGCGCGAGGAGGACAGGGGACTCCTACGAGCAGTACTTC. The chain employs TRBV29-1 and TRBJ2-7; 9 bases map to TRBD1. CDR3 length: 14 residues. Germline V gene lookup returns CDR1 SQVTM and CDR2 ANQGSEA. V lost 7 bases and J lost 0; bases outside the gene matches: 7.

The count of this clone is one. The V and J genes are TRBV7-3 and TRBJ2-7, with D possibly being TRBD1 or TRBD2 (5 bases each). Trimming cost V 2 bases and J 5 bases, with 19 bases left between them. The germline gives CDR1 SGHTA, CDR2 FQGTGA. This CDR3 is 16 amino acids long. The chain's CDR3 is CASSLYPQGKGHEQYF. As DNA, the CDR3 is TGTGCCAGCAGCTTATACCCCCAGGGTAAGGGACACGAGCAGTACTTC.

J is TRBJ2-1 and V is TRBV7-2; weak D call: TRBD1 (6 bases). Trimming took off 2 bases at V and 0 bases at J, with 14 bases between the two ends. The CDR3 sequence is 17 residues long. Germline lookup yields CDR1 SGHTA and CDR2 FQGNSA. As DNA, the CDR3 is TGTGCCAGCAGCTTATGGCAGGGGACAAACTCCTACAATGAGCAGTTCTTC. Translated, it gives CASSLWQGTNSYNEQFF.

Here the CDR3 reads CASSTNEGEQYF. The CDR3 DNA follows: TGCGCCAGCAGCACAAACGAGGGCGAGCAGTACTTC. The J gene is TRBJ2-5, the V gene TRBV5-1; D might be TRBD2 (5 bases). The J call is doubtful: the DNA matches TRBJ2-7 better. The CDR3 extends over 12 amino acids. Germline V gene sequence: CDR1 SGHRS, CDR2 YFSETQ.

This clone was counted only a few times. The chain combines TRBV5-1 with TRBJ1-1, with D tentatively TRBD1 (5 bases). This CDR3 contains 14 residues. With 3 bases removed from V and 0 bases from J, the gap between germline ends came to 9 bases. CDR1 and CDR2 from the germline V gene are SGHRS and YFSETQ. The CDR3 region is CASSWGKMNTEAFF. CDR3 DNA sequence: TGCGCCAGCAGCTGGGGGAAGATGAACACTGAAGCTTTCTTT.